The sequence of this TCR beta chain was determined in a study of breast tumors, draining lymph nodes, adjacent tissues. Findings of the study overall: Tumor T cell lymph node origin was a supported hypothesis, not proven.

Samples came from axillary lymph nodes draining the breast cancer. The V gene's germline CDR1 is MGHRA and CDR2 YSYEKL. This CDR3 comprises 14 residues. V was trimmed by 5 bases and J by 3 bases, leaving 11 bases between them. One entry per CDR3 protein results from TCRdb running MiXCR on the multiplex PCR reads. The profile shows approximately 100,000 distinct CDR3 sequences, 21% of them singletons. This clonotype was recorded at least ten times. Antigen specificity is unknown. The chain couples TRBV4-1 to TRBJ2-1; D might be TRBD1 (6 bases). Sequenced: axillary lymph node tissue. The sequence derives from a female donor with breast cancer. Some clones in this sample may be carry-over from other donors' samples. CDR3 sequence reads: CASSSLGGYNEQFF. CDR3 DNA: TGCGCCAGCAGCTCCCTAGGGGGCTACAATGAGCAGTTCTTC.